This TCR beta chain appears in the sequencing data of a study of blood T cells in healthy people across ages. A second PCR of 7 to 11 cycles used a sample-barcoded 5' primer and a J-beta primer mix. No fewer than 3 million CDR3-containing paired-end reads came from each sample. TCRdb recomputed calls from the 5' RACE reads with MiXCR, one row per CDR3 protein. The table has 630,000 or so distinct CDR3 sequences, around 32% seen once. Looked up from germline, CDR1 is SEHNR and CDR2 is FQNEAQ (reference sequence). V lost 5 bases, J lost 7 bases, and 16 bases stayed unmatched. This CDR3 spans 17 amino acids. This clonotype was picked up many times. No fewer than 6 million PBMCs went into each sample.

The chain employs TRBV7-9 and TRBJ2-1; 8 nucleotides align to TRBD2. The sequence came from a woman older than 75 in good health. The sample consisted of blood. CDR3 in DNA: TGTGCCAGCAGCCCCCCGGGACGGGGGGGCCATACGAATGAGCAGTTCTTC. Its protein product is CASSPPGRGGHTNEQFF.